A single sample is the source of the 18 T cell receptor beta chains below, sequenced in a study of a mutant IDH1 vaccine in newly diagnosed glioma. Antigens of these TCRs are unknown. Sequencing was performed with immunoSEQ multiplex PCR; in TCRdb, only in-frame clones are kept and a portion is missing. The sample comprises over 30,000 clones, about three fifths of which are singletons, and more than 9.5% rests with the top ten. Time point described: week 5, during vaccination. The content of each vaccine dose was 300 ug of mutant IDH1 20-mer peptide, and topical imiquimod accompanied it. The sample here was PBMCs, taken from a glioma patient whose treatment included an IDH1 peptide vaccine. The receptor source for this set is a woman aged 18-29 years with glioma.

This clone ranks as large. The chain has TRBV13 and TRBJ2-3; D is unclear. Germline assignment: CDR1 PRHDT and CDR2 FYEKMQ (reference sequence). This CDR3 has 14 residues. V dropped 4 bases and J dropped 5 bases, with 13 bases sitting between them. The CDR3 DNA is TGTGCCAGCAGCTCTTTCCCGGAAGAAGATACGCAGTATTTT. Translation: CASSSFPEEDTQYF.

This clone has only a few counts. This chain links TRBV6-4 with TRBJ1-5, with a possible D match to TRBD1 (5 bases). CDR3 length: 18 residues. Trimming shortened V by 2 bases and J by 3 bases, and 20 bases separated the two germline ends. CDR1 MRHNA and CDR2 SNTAGT come from the germline V gene. The CDR3 DNA is TGTGCCAGCAGTGACCCGGGTCAGGGAGGCCTATTCAATCAGCCCCAGCATTTT. It encodes CASSDPGQGGLFNQPQHF.

The gene calls are TRBV6-1 and TRBJ1-5; no firm D call. V lost 6 bases to trimming and J lost 5 bases, with 11 bases between them. The CDR3 spans 13 residues. The germline V gene encodes CDR1 MNHNS and CDR2 SASEGT. The CDR3 loop reads CASSGSQYQPQHF. Here the CDR3 DNA reads TGTGCCAGCAGCGGTTCGCAATATCAGCCCCAGCATTTT.

This clone has only one observation. This chain links TRBV4-3 with TRBJ2-1, with TRBD2 matching over 8 bases. J lost 7 bases, V lost 1 base, and 0 bases had no gene match. This CDR3 is 13 amino acids long. The germline V gene encodes CDR1 LGHNA and CDR2 YSLEER. The CDR3 sequence: CASSQASGNEQFF. CDR3 bases: TGCGCCAGCAGCCAAGCTAGCGGGAATGAGCAGTTCTTC.

The rearrangement uses TRBV30 and TRBJ1-5; D gene unclear. This CDR3 region has 13 residues. Germline CDR1 reads GTSNPN; CDR2 reads SVGIG (reference sequence). The ends were cut back, 1 base at V and 1 base at J, with 5 bases in the middle. The CDR3 region is CAWSAGSNQPQHF. Written as DNA, the CDR3 is TGTGCCTGGAGTGCCGGGAGCAATCAGCCCCAGCATTTT.

The chain is built from TRBV6-1 and TRBJ1-5; TRBD1 might be the D (5 bases). Germline CDR1 and CDR2: MNHNS and SASEGT. CDR3 length: 16 amino acids. V was pared by 1 base and J by 1 base, with 11 bases between. CDR3 sequence (DNA): TGTGCCAGCAGTGAAGAGGGGCAGATGAGCAATCAGCCCCAGCATTTT. Its translation: CASSEEGQMSNQPQHF.

This clone was seen a handful of times. The genes are TRBV12-5 and TRBJ1-1, with D unclear. Germline V gene sequence: CDR1 LGHNT, CDR2 FRNRAP. The CDR3 sequence is 13 residues long. Trimming removed 4 bases at V and 1 base at J, with 7 bases between. The CDR3: CASGSEPNTEAFF. CDR3 nucleotide sequence: TGTGCTAGTGGTTCGGAGCCGAACACTGAAGCTTTCTTT.

This clone was observed a handful of times. The J gene is TRBJ1-1, the V gene TRBV14; D is perhaps TRBD1 (5 bases). The CDR3 covers 14 residues. Trimming removed 4 bases from V and 1 base from J, with 10 bases in between. Germline loops: CDR1 SGHDN, CDR2 FVKESK. Here the CDR3 reads CASSPARGNTEAFF. The CDR3 coding sequence is TGTGCCAGCAGCCCTGCTAGGGGGAACACTGAAGCTTTCTTT.

The J gene is TRBJ1-4, the V gene TRBV11-2; D remains unclear. The CDR3 sequence is 16 residues long. Germline V gene data show CDR1 as SGHAT and CDR2 as FQNNGV. V lost 5 bases to trimming and J lost 0 bases, with 13 bases between them. CDR3 sequence: CASSGRAGATNEKLFF. CDR3 sequence (DNA): TGTGCCAGCAGCGGACGTGCGGGTGCAACTAATGAAAAACTGTTTTTT.

This clone was seen more than once but under ten times. The chain recombines TRBV4-2 with TRBJ2-1; 7 bases are shared with TRBD1. Per germline, CDR1 LGHNA and CDR2 YNFKEQ. The CDR3 sequence is 15 residues long. V was clipped by 2 bases and J by 9 bases; unmatched bases: 10. The chain's CDR3 is CASSQNTQGPGEQFF. As DNA, the CDR3 is TGTGCCAGCAGCCAAAACACACAGGGGCCGGGTGAGCAGTTCTTC.

V usage is TRBV10-1 and J usage is TRBJ1-1; 10 positions agree with TRBD1. Per the germline V gene, CDR1 is WNHNN and CDR2 is SYGVQD (reference sequence). There are 18 residues in the CDR3. The V and J ends lost 4 bases and 3 bases, in that order; junction bases with no gene match: 14. The chain's CDR3 is CASSALGTGVVSYTEAFF. In DNA, the CDR3 is TGCGCCAGCAGTGCCCTAGGGACAGGGGTGGTTTCGTACACTGAAGCTTTCTTT.

The CDR3 sequence is CASSLLGARGYEQYF. The DNA for the CDR3 is TGCGCCAGCAGCCTGCTTGGAGCAAGGGGGTACGAGCAGTACTTC. The chain uses TRBV5-1 and TRBJ2-7; a possible D gene is TRBD1 (6 bases). Trimming left V 4 bases short and J 4 bases short, with 18 bases between. The CDR3 length is 15 residues. Per the germline V gene, CDR1 is SGHRS and CDR2 is YFSETQ.

This chain uses TRBV6-5 with TRBJ1-5, with D uncertain. The CDR3 has 15 amino acids. Germline CDR1 and CDR2: MNHEY and SVGAGI. V was cut by 2 bases and J by 4 bases, with 12 bases left in between. CDR3 nucleotide sequence: TGTGCCAGCAGTTACGCCCGGGAAAAAAATCAGCCCCAGCATTTT. This translates into CASSYAREKNQPQHF.

The chain uses TRBV11-1 and TRBJ2-3; perhaps TRBD2 as D (5 bases). V was clipped by 0 bases and J by 4 bases, with 11 bases between them. Germline-derived CDR1 and CDR2 are SGHAT and FQDESV (reference sequence). The CDR3 loop spans 15 amino acids. The CDR3 coding sequence is TGTGCCAGCAGCTTAGCGGAGGTTAGGCCAGATACGCAGTATTTT. It specifies CASSLAEVRPDTQYF.

This clone is termed medium-sized. The chain uses TRBV9 and TRBJ1-2; D is uncertain. The CDR3 runs 12 residues. Germline V CDR1 and CDR2: SGDLS, YYNGEE. Trimming cost V 7 bases and J 8 bases, with 15 bases left between them. CDR3 coding DNA: TGTGCCAGCTACGGCTCAAACTTGGGCTACACCTTC. Translating it yields CASYGSNLGYTF.

V gene TRBV30 combines with J gene TRBJ1-4; unclear D gene. The CDR3 extends over 15 amino acids. V shed 4 bases and J shed 4 bases, with 16 bases lying between them. Germline V lookup: CDR1 GTSNPN, CDR2 SVGIG (reference sequence). The CDR3 reads CAWKNPTADNEKLFF. In DNA form, the CDR3 reads TGTGCCTGGAAAAACCCCACAGCAGATAATGAAAAACTGTTTTTT. The whole variable domain, filled in from reference TRBV30 and TRBJ1-4, reads SQTIHQWPATLVQPVGSPLSLECTVEGTSNPNLYWYRQAAGRGLQLLFYSVGIGQISSEVPQNLSASRPQDRQFILSSKKLLLSDSGFYLCAWKNPTADNEKLFFGSGTQLSVL.

This clone appeared a few times. The rearrangement joins TRBV7-3 to TRBJ1-2, with a tentative D call TRBD1 (6 bases). CDR1 is SGHTA and CDR2 is FQGTGA in the germline V gene. The CDR3 is 14 amino acids. The V end lost 1 base, the J end lost 5 bases, and 11 bases lay between the germline ends. CDR3 residues: CASSLNADSYGYTF. The CDR3 coding sequence is TGTGCCAGCAGCTTAAATGCGGACAGTTATGGCTACACCTTC.

The chain uses TRBV2 and TRBJ1-4; maybe TRBD1 (5 bases). The ends were cut back, 1 base at V and 7 bases at J, with 16 bases in the middle. The germline CDR1 and CDR2 sequences are SNHLY and FYNNEI. The CDR3 sequence is 16 residues long. The CDR3 nucleotides read TGTGCCAGCAGTGAAGGGGGGGTGGGCTACGTTGAAAAACTGTTTTTT. Amino acid sequence: CASSEGGVGYVEKLFF.